The clone carrying this TCR beta chain has a single count. The target antigen is unknown. This entry comes from a study of CD8 T cells in Susac syndrome. Reverse transcription used about 0.45 to 1 ug RNA and random hexamers. TCRdb redid the calling of the immunoSEQ multiplex PCR reads with MiXCR, one entry per CDR3 protein. The table lists 95,000 to 150,000 distinct CDR3 sequences, under 96% of them singletons, with 0.12% to 0.15% in the top ten. Study observations and caveats: The authors acknowledged that the study's TCR sequencing and HLA analysis involved relatively few individuals.

J gave up 6 bases and V 5 bases, and 11 bases lay outside the gene matches. The CDR3 is 18 amino acids. CDR1 is MDHEN and CDR2 is SYDVKM in the germline V gene. This receptor was identified in a human donor with Susac syndrome. V is TRBV28 and J is TRBJ2-1; 15 bases are shared with TRBD2. The sample consisted of CD4+ T cells from PBMCs. CDR3 nucleotide sequence: TGTGCCAGCAGTACCCGGACTAGCGGGAGGGCCATTGTCAATGAGCAGTTCTTC. Translated: CASSTRTSGRAIVNEQFF.